The present TCR beta chain was sequenced within a study of blood T cell repertoires in COVID-19. Study in general: The origin of the acute and convalescent COVID-19 samples was the United States, Italy and Spain. Nucleic acid was either cDNA or gDNA, and it came from T cells, B-cell-depleted T cells, or PBMCs.

Trimming cost V 6 bases and J 0 bases, with 12 bases left between them. Germline values: CDR1 SNHLY, CDR2 FYNNEI. CDR3 size: 16 residues. In the original analysis: The assay estimated nucleated cells by amplifying reference gene primers. Repertoires were generated with immunoSEQ multiplex PCR, while TCRdb's copy carries only in-frame clones and drops some. V, J and clone size reflect that table, while D and trimming were determined from the DNA. The sample contains 250,000 to 300,000 clones, about 83% of which appear only once. The receptor was derived from an elderly man with acute or convalescent COVID-19. Sequencing used peripheral blood. The rearrangement joins TRBV2 to TRBJ2-6, with a weak D call TRBD1 (6 bases). In DNA form, the CDR3 reads TGTGCCAGCAGCCGGGACACCTACTCTGGGGCCAACGTCCTGACTTTC. Translation: CASSRDTYSGANVLTF.